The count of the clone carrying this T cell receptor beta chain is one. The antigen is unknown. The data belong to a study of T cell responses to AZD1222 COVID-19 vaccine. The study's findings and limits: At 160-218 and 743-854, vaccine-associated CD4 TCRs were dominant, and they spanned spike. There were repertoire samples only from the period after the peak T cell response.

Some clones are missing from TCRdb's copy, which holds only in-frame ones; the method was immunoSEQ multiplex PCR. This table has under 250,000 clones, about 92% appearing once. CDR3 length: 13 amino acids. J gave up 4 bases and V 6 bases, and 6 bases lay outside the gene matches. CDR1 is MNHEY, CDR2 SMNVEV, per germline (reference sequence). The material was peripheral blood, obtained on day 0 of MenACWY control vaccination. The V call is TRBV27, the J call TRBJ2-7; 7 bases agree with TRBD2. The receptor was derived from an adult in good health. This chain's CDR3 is CASRRVGGYEQYF. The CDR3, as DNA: TGTGCCAGCAGGCGAGTGGGGGGGTACGAGCAGTACTTC.